This TCR beta chain originates from a study of vaccination effects on CD4 cells after COVID-19. Study information: ViraFEST used viral peptide pools to expand antigen-specific CD4+ T cells before sequencing. Study-level results: Vaccine- and infection-induced clones showed marked clonal contraction late following vaccination.

As concerns this clone: Antigen unknown.

V trimming: 6 bases; J trimming: 1 base; junction bases outside the gene matches: 6. Germline CDR1 SGHTA, CDR2 FQGTGA. CDR3 length: 15 amino acids. Profiling relied on immunoSEQ multiplex PCR, and the TCRdb table lists in-frame clones only, not all of them. Among 72,000 or so clones, over 70% were seen once, and the ten largest hold around 2.4%. Cells that had been cultured for nine to eleven days were the source of isolated CD4+ T cells. Each person got two doses of an mRNA SARS-CoV-2 vaccine, BNT162b2 or mRNA-1273. This sample comprised CD4+ T cells from PBMCs cultured without peptide, obtained after COVID-19 vaccination. The sequence was collected from a human donor who received a COVID-19 vaccine. The chain couples TRBV7-3 to TRBJ1-3; 7 bases map to TRBD1. The CDR3 loop reads CASSFTGASGNTIYF. As DNA, the CDR3 is TGTGCCAGCAGTTTCACAGGGGCTTCTGGAAACACCATATATTTT.